This T cell receptor (beta chain) is from a study of cytomegalovirus exposure and HLA in healthy donors. Profiling relied on immunoSEQ multiplex PCR, and the TCRdb table lists in-frame clones only, not all of them. The sample shows 150,000 to 200,000 clones, about 88% of them seen only once. Notes on this clone: Its antigen is unidentified.

CDR1 is SGHVS and CDR2 is FQNEAQ in the germline V gene. V dropped 2 bases and J dropped 4; count of bases not matched to a gene: 3. This CDR3 comprises 14 residues. Findings and limits, study-wide: Clusters of TCRs from the first cohort tended to co-occur in the roughly 120 validation repertoires (as a later analysis found). Researchers counted roughly 150 TCR beta chains as cytomegalovirus-associated.

This receptor was obtained from a woman younger than 30 in good health and CMV-seronegative. This chain links TRBV7-8 with TRBJ1-2; the match to TRBD1 covers 8 bases. The specimen was PBMCs. The CDR3 DNA reads TGTGCCAGCAGCTTAACAGGGGGGATCTATGGCTACACCTTC. Encoded protein: CASSLTGGIYGYTF.